This TCR beta chain was obtained from a study of cytomegalovirus exposure and HLA in healthy donors (dated 2017 in TCRdb). About the study as a whole: According to an earlier analysis of 587 of the donors, roughly 180 million T cells yielded 95 million to 140 million unique TCR beta sequences and less than 300 Gb of sequence data. High-throughput TCR immunosequencing, statistical association of individual TCRs with disease status, and machine learning were combined to predict cytomegalovirus infection status. Alongside the repertoire data, information on donor age, sex, ethnicity and CMV serostatus was compiled. All discovery cohort repertoires had been generated on a single sequencing platform. Among 398 genotyped donors of the cohort, an average of around 240,000 unique TCR beta nucleotide sequences was sequenced per donor, of which 15% to 20% were non-productive. The number of typed donors differed by locus: about 620-640 for A, B, C, DRB1 and DQB1; 500 to 550 for DQA1; 606 for DPA1; and some 430 for DPB1. The study profiled the T cell repertoires of under 850 subjects by immunosequencing and related them to cytomegalovirus serostatus. An earlier analysis of approximately 640 of the donors applied high-throughput TCR beta sequencing to assess whether each TCR beta V gene segment acted as functional or pseudogenic. Along with the approximately 670-subject first cohort, a separate validation cohort of over a hundred different subjects was used. Rather than using new phenotypic data, the later analysis identified candidate immune exposures from TCR beta sequences and from how often those sequences occurred across donors. In a later genetic analysis, genome-wide SNP genotypes for about 55% of the 666 donors were used, and that subset was treated as a discovery cohort. The study aimed to test whether signatures of past pathogen exposure could be identified by cataloging public T cell receptors. The genetic ancestry cluster associated with self-reported Caucasian donors included roughly four fifths of the 398 genotyped donors. A later analysis re-examined previously published TCR beta repertoires from several hundred donors and added high-resolution HLA genotyping to investigate patterns of TCR occurrence. Both class I and class II loci were covered by HLA typing, at four-digit resolution. An early release covering around 630 HLA-typed donors comprised around 300 gigabases of sequencing data and roughly 86 million unique TCR sequences. A handful of DR-DQ haplotypes were treated as single units for association and clustering because of strong linkage in the cohort. Results and caveats for the whole study, not just this receptor: A total of some 180 TCR beta chains were listed by the study as associated with cytomegalovirus. When HLA alleles, especially DR and DQ, strongly co-occurred, TCR associations were difficult to assign to individual alleles. Because counts were too low, 15 to 20 rarely observed V segments, including chromosome 9 orphons, were left out of the earlier analysis of some 600 of the donors. In a later genetic analysis, fewer N-insertions in productive TCRs were reported among donors in an Asian-associated ancestry cluster than the approximately 630-donor mean. Some IMGT-functional V segments, including TRBV6-2 and TRBV6-3, could not be distinguished by the 87-base-pair reads and were therefore excluded. In an earlier analysis of more than 450 of the donors, most TCR beta V segments were observed in productive rearrangements about 87% or about 30% of the time, broadly matching IMGT annotations. This cohort had only TCR beta chains sequenced, and the lack of alpha or paired-chain data limited which features could be detected. In vitro tests confirmed that three of the cytomegalovirus-associated TCR beta chains recognize cytomegalovirus antigens. In a later analysis, the rate of TCR association differed among HLA loci, with DRB1 alleles having the most associated TCRs and HLA-C alleles having the fewest. A later analysis found that HLA-associated TCR beta chains were more clonally expanded and had lower generation probabilities than equally common non-associated chains. Sequencing depth was assumed to be roughly uniform across donors in the presence/absence analyses, though that assumption may not hold. For the cohort, immune exposure information was limited to CMV serostatus. A cluster of highly shared sequence variants was judged likely to be a technical artifact of the sequencing pipeline. Correlated functional status among segregating V segments might be attributable to linkage disequilibrium, but an unknown experimental factor could not be ruled out. A further reported finding was that TCR beta sequences accurately predicted the HLA-A and HLA-B alleles for most subjects in the first cohort. The authors suggested that the approach could potentially be extended to other disease states and immunological phenotypes. A later analysis found that most CMV-associated TCR beta chains appeared HLA-restricted, with HLA associations seemingly driven largely by CMV exposure. Specific HLA alleles were associated with more than 15,000 TCR beta sequences at a false discovery rate of 0.05 in a later analysis. Because some donors lacked HLA typing at each locus, the association tests relied only on the typed subset. While some public TCRs were present in many individuals, most TCR sequences turned up only very rarely across donors. In a later analysis, several top co-occurrence clusters were reported to appear linked to parvovirus B19, influenza, CMV and Epstein-Barr virus. In both the original and validation cohorts, the classifier was reported to diagnose cytomegalovirus status with high specificity and sensitivity. A later genetic analysis associated a missense DCLRE1C variant with V-gene and J-gene trimming of TCR beta chains, and an independent cohort replicated the association.

The cohort comprised 666 healthy bone marrow donors. Cohort members were all nominally healthy when sampled, although unrecorded immune exposures were likely present. The donor tested CMV seropositive, placing the donor among the approximately 310 seropositive members of the cohort. A peripheral blood sample was provided by each donor, and peripheral blood mononuclear cells were used for TCR beta sequencing. The Qiagen DNeasy Blood Extraction Kit was used to extract genomic DNA from the blood cell samples. Points on this clone: This clone's antigen is unknown. Within one base of it there is no much larger clone, and no base qualities were kept.

Library method: the immunoSEQ multiplex PCR assay. For the multiplex PCR, a mixture combining 60 forward primers for TCR Vbeta segments and 13 reverse primers for TCR Jbeta segments was used. The CDR3 region of rearranged TCR beta genes was amplified from genomic DNA with a multiplex PCR assay. On the Illumina HiSeq System, the amplified TCR beta libraries were sequenced as 87-base-pair reads. For the original study's pipeline: A later analysis tallied approximately 87 million unique TCR beta chains across the 700 or so repertoires, and about 10 million of those chains were shared by two or more donors. Raw reads were error-corrected and collapsed into unique sequences by a nearest-neighbor algorithm in which closely related sequences were merged to remove PCR and sequencing errors. To assign V, D and J gene segments, CDR3 sequences were aligned to IMGT reference sequences. Each retained sequence needed at least a six-nucleotide match to both a V gene segment and a J gene segment. Rearrangements were called productive when the CDR3 lacked stop codons and stayed in frame with V and J; all others were non-productive. Following IMGT convention, CDR3 was defined as the stretch from the second conserved V-encoded cysteine to the conserved J-encoded phenylalanine. The earlier analysis of 587 of the donors excluded any sequence lacking an unambiguous match to a single V gene segment. An earlier analysis of 587 of the donors classified V segments as functional when productive rearrangements were above 56.7% and as segregating when the standard deviation between donors was above 5%. A statistical classification framework was built for diagnosing cytomegalovirus status from the catalog of TCR beta chain sequences. A later analysis assigned V and J genes by comparing TCR nucleotide sequences with IMGT/GENE-DB human TR gene sequences. The TCRdist pipeline was used in a later analysis to assign CDR3 sequences and most-parsimonious VDJ recombination scenarios. A later analysis defined each TCR beta chain by its CDR3 amino acid sequence plus V-gene family, and excluded reads lacking a unique V-gene family. In a later analysis, 550 to 650 highly shared, low-generation-probability nucleotide sequences were removed to address suspected cross-contamination and a sequencing artifact. In a later analysis, a clonal expansion index for each public chain was calculated from normalized within-repertoire ranks of inferred template counts. In a later analysis, generation probabilities were computed with a VDJ recombination model fitted to out-of-frame rearrangements, and the resulting probabilities were checked against IGoR. In a later analysis, TCR-TCR, TCR-HLA and TCR-CMV co-occurrence was scored with hypergeometric tests, and a repertoire-size bias correction was applied to TCR pairs. To estimate false discovery rates, a later analysis permuted the HLA or CMV assignments 20 times. A later analysis grouped co-occurring TCRs with DBSCAN, adding TCRdist sequence similarity when clustering within HLA-allele-positive subsets. Repertoires with fewer than 30,000 or more than 120,000 public chains, plus five repertoires with anomalous nucleotide sharing, were excluded from co-occurrence clustering. TCRdb took this table from immuneACCESS and kept in-frame rearrangements with V and J called. Such tables lack part of the clones; where checked against another copy, unresolved V genes explain under half of the gap, and the rest is unexplained. V and J calls and clone size are given by that table; D and trimming were obtained from the DNA. This sample is represented by about 120,000 clones; around 62% of them were singletons. Together, the top ten hold roughly 8.6% of the sample.

CDR1 and CDR2 (SGHVS, FNYEAQ) derive from the germline V gene. Trimming at the junction amounts to 2 bases on V and 2 bases on J, and the germline ends lie 12 bases apart. Counted from cysteine to phenylalanine, this CDR3 has 15 amino acids. Only the CDR3 portion is preserved as DNA: 45 bases, with reading frame beginning at the first base. The chain joins TRBV7-6 to TRBJ1-1, with TRBD1 tentatively as D gene (6 bases match). The material sequenced was PBMCs. The clonotype comes from a woman in her thirties or forties in good health and CMV-seropositive. The encoded CDR3 is CASSLRGGENTEAFF. Here is the DNA: TGTGCCAGCAGCTTAAGAGGGGGGGAAAACACTGAAGCTTTCTTT.